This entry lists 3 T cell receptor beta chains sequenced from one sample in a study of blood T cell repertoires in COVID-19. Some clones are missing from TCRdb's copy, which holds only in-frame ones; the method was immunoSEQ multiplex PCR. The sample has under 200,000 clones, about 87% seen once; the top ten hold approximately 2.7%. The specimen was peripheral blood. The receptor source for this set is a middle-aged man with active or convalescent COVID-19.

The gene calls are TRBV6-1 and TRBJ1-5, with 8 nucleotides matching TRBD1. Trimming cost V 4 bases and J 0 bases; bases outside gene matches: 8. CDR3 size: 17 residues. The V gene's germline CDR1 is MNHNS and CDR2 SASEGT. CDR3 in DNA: TGTGCCAGCAGTGCAGGACAGGGTATAGTTAGCAATCAGCCCCAGCATTTT. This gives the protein CASSAGQGIVSNQPQHF.

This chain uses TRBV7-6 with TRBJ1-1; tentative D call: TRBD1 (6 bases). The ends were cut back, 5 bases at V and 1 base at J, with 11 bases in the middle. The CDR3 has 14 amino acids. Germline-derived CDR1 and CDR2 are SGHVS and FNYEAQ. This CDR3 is CASSRTVKNTEAFF. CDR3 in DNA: TGTGCCAGCAGCCGGACAGTTAAGAACACTGAAGCTTTCTTT.

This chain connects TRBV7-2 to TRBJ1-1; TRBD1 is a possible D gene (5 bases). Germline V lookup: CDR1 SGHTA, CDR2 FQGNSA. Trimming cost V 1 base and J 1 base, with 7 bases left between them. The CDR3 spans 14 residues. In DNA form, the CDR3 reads TGTGCCAGCAGCTTAGGACAGCCGAACACTGAAGCTTTCTTT. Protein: CASSLGQPNTEAFF.